The following is a TCR beta chain sequence with its context. This table comes from immunoSEQ multiplex PCR, and its TCRdb copy is limited to in-frame clones, with some not included. The table has some 100,000 clones, roughly nine tenths seen once. CDR3 length equals 16 residues. Germline V gives CDR1 SGDLS, CDR2 YYNGEE. V was clipped by 0 bases and J by 1 base; unmatched bases: 4. This record comes from a study of blood T cell repertoires in COVID-19. Study in general: Acute and convalescent COVID-19 specimens originated in the United States, Italy and Spain. From T cells, B-cell-depleted T cells, or PBMCs came the material, which was cDNA or gDNA.

The receptor's source is a man between 60 and 70 years old with acute or convalescent COVID-19. The rearrangement joins TRBV9 to TRBJ2-1, with 7 positions matching TRBD2. Sequenced material: peripheral blood. The CDR3 loop is CASSVAAGASYNEQFF. The DNA of the CDR3 is TGTGCCAGCAGCGTAGCGGCGGGAGCTTCCTACAATGAGCAGTTCTTC.